This is a list of T cell receptor beta chains from one sample in a study of blood T cell repertoires in COVID-19. Using immunoSEQ multiplex PCR, the repertoire was profiled, and TCRdb retains in-frame clones only, with some absent. The table includes some 250,000 clones, approximately 86% detected once. Source material: peripheral blood. The receptors originated from a woman in her 30s who had recovered from COVID-19. The CDR3 runs from the conserved cysteine through the conserved F or W. The D gene is left open where the match is weak. Rows may omit the clone size; those that give it use once, few, many or a size class.

j_call: TRBJ2-2; clone_size: few; v_call: TRBV7-2; d_call: -; cdr3_aa: CASSPGENTGELFF; cdr3_nt: TGTGCCAGCAGTCCAGGGGAGAACACCGGGGAGCTGTTTTTT
j_call: TRBJ1-6; clone_size: -; v_call: TRBV5-1; d_call: TRBD1; cdr3_aa: CASSLLGQANSPLHF; cdr3_nt: TGCGCCAGCAGCTTGCTAGGACAGGCCAATTCACCCCTCCACTTT
j_call: TRBJ2-3; clone_size: -; v_call: TRBV5-4; d_call: TRBD1; cdr3_aa: CASSQPGQRSTDTQYF; cdr3_nt: TGTGCCAGCAGCCAACCGGGACAGAGAAGCACAGATACGCAGTATTTT
j_call: TRBJ2-5; clone_size: -; v_call: TRBV5-1; d_call: TRBD2; cdr3_aa: CASSPGLAGGPGGKETQYF; cdr3_nt: TGCGCCAGCAGCCCGGGACTAGCGGGGGGGCCAGGCGGCAAAGAGACCCAGTACTTC
j_call: TRBJ1-5; clone_size: -; v_call: TRBV15; d_call: -; cdr3_aa: CATSREGTGISNQPQHF; cdr3_nt: TGTGCCACCAGCAGAGAGGGTACCGGGATTAGCAATCAGCCCCAGCATTTT
j_call: TRBJ2-1; clone_size: -; v_call: TRBV7-3; d_call: TRBD2; cdr3_aa: CASSLSGGNNEQFF; cdr3_nt: TGTGCCAGCAGCTTGTCGGGAGGAAACAATGAGCAGTTCTTC
j_call: TRBJ2-1; clone_size: -; v_call: TRBV23-1; d_call: -; cdr3_aa: CASSHGAKYGNEQFF; cdr3_nt: TGCGCCAGCAGTCATGGGGCGAAATATGGAAATGAGCAGTTCTTC
j_call: TRBJ2-7; clone_size: -; v_call: TRBV15; d_call: TRBD1; cdr3_aa: CATSRDRTSYEQYF; cdr3_nt: TGTGCCACCAGCAGGGACAGGACCTCCTACGAGCAGTACTTC
j_call: TRBJ2-3; clone_size: -; v_call: TRBV11-2; d_call: -; cdr3_aa: CASSLAGWDTQYF; cdr3_nt: TGTGCCAGCAGCTTGGCGGGGTGGGATACGCAGTATTTT
j_call: TRBJ1-4; clone_size: -; v_call: TRBV5-5; d_call: -; cdr3_aa: CASSPGQINEKLFF; cdr3_nt: TGTGCCAGCAGCCCCGGACAGATTAATGAAAAACTGTTTTTT